This TCR beta chain is from a study of cytomegalovirus exposure and HLA in healthy donors. Germline CDR1 reads MDHEN; CDR2 reads SYDVKM. The CDR3 consists of 15 residues. V dropped 7 bases and J dropped 5 bases, with 17 bases sitting between them. The PCR made use of 60 Vbeta and 13 Jbeta primers. TCRdb keeps only in-frame clones here, not all; method: immunoSEQ multiplex PCR. The sample carries nearly 110,000 clones, about 70% recorded once. The TCR comes from a woman aged 50 to 65 in good health and CMV-seropositive. Source material: PBMCs. The V gene is TRBV28, the J gene TRBJ2-2, with a tentative D call TRBD2 (5 bases). CDR3: CASTRRGSVTGELFF. In nucleotides, the CDR3 is TGTGCCAGCACCCGTCGAGGGAGTGTAACCGGGGAGCTGTTTTTT. Using reference TRBV28 and TRBJ2-2 for the parts outside the CDR3, the full variable domain is DVKVTQSSRYLVKRTGEKVFLECVQDMDHENMFWYRQDPGLGLRLIYFSYDVKMKEKGDIPEGYSVSREKKERFSLILESASTNQTSMYLCASTRRGSVTGELFFGEGSRLTVL.